A single sample is the source of the 29 T cell receptor beta chains below, sequenced in a study of shared clonotypes between healthy human individuals. TCRdb's copy holds only in-frame clones and misses some; the assay was immunoSEQ multiplex PCR. The sample lists roughly 1,800,000 clones; approximately 95% were seen once. CD45RO negativity and positive selection for CCR7 defined naive CD8 cells, a population that excluded terminally differentiated effector memory CD45RA+ cells. The specimen sequenced was naive CD8+ T cells sorted from blood. The receptors here all came from a man between 18 and 29 years old in good health.

The rearrangement uses TRBV28 and TRBJ2-2, with no clear D. CDR3 length: 13 amino acids. The V and J ends lost 6 bases and 5 bases respectively, with 10 bases between them. Germline V gives CDR1 MDHEN, CDR2 SYDVKM. The CDR3: CASRGSGTGELFF. In nucleotides, the CDR3 is TGTGCCAGCAGGGGTAGTGGTACCGGGGAGCTGTTTTTT.

This chain connects TRBV6-1 to TRBJ1-5, with 7 bases fitting TRBD1. CDR3 size: 12 residues. V was clipped by 8 bases and J by 4 bases; unmatched bases: 2. Germline V gene lookup returns CDR1 MNHNS and CDR2 SASEGT. The CDR3 DNA is TGTGCCAGCCGGGACAGTAATCAGCCCCAGCATTTT. This codes for CASRDSNQPQHF.

The chain couples TRBV28 to TRBJ2-1; either TRBD1 or TRBD2 may supply D (5 bases each). This CDR3 is 15 amino acids long. Per the germline V gene, CDR1 is MDHEN and CDR2 is SYDVKM. The V gene lost 3 bases and the J gene lost 4 bases, with 13 bases spanning the gap. CDR3 protein: CASSLSGGGYNEQFF. The CDR3 region has the DNA TGTGCCAGCAGTTTGAGTGGGGGTGGTTACAATGAGCAGTTCTTC. Full variable domain (rest looked up from reference TRBV28 and TRBJ2-1): DVKVTQSSRYLVKRTGEKVFLECVQDMDHENMFWYRQDPGLGLRLIYFSYDVKMKEKGDIPEGYSVSREKKERFSLILESASTNQTSMYLCASSLSGGGYNEQFFGPGTRLTVL.

The CDR3 sequence is CASSFLAGNEQFF. In DNA, the CDR3 is TGTGCCAGCAGTTTCCTAGCGGGAAATGAGCAGTTCTTC. The genes are TRBV2 and TRBJ2-1; 9 positions match TRBD2. Germline V gene sequence: CDR1 SNHLY, CDR2 FYNNEI. This CDR3 region has 13 residues. V dropped 5 bases and J dropped 7; count of bases not matched to a gene: 3.

This chain connects TRBV7-6 to TRBJ2-1; 7 positions match TRBD2. The junction had 7 bases not matched to a gene; V was cut back by 1 base and J by 4 bases. This CDR3 spans 16 amino acids. Germline V gene data show CDR1 as SGHVS and CDR2 as FNYEAQ. The CDR3 here is CASSLVKLASYNEQFF. In DNA, the CDR3 is TGTGCCAGCAGCTTAGTGAAACTAGCGAGTTACAATGAGCAGTTCTTC.

The table lists this clone with a count of one. This rearrangement joins TRBV29-1 to TRBJ2-7; TRBD2 agrees at 8 bases. The length of the CDR3 is 15 residues. Germline V gene data show CDR1 as SQVTM and CDR2 as ANQGSEA. Germline trimming cut 0 bases from V and 2 bases from J; bases unmatched to any gene: 6. The DNA for the CDR3 is TGCAGCGTTGAAGATTGGCAGCGGGGGCCCTACGAGCAGTACTTC. Its translation: CSVEDWQRGPYEQYF.

Of note for this clone: The sample carries other DNA sequences with the same CDR3. The J gene is TRBJ2-5, the V gene TRBV7-9; D is possibly TRBD1 (6 bases). Germline V gene data show CDR1 as SEHNR and CDR2 as FQNEAQ (reference sequence). The CDR3 sequence is 14 residues long. V was pared by 3 bases and J by 2 bases, with 10 bases between. Written as DNA, the CDR3 is TGTGCCAGCAGCTTGGACAGCCAACAAGAGACCCAGTACTTC. Its protein is CASSLDSQQETQYF.

This clone was seen only once. Here the CDR3 DNA reads TGTGCCAGCAGGGAACGGATGACCGGGGAGCTGTTTTTT. It specifies CASRERMTGELFF. The chain uses TRBV11-3 and TRBJ2-2, with D uncertain. The CDR3 loop spans 13 amino acids. Germline assignment: CDR1 SGHNT and CDR2 YENEEA. V was cut by 6 bases and J by 5 bases, with 10 bases left in between. Full variable domain (outside the CDR3, taken from reference TRBV11-3 and TRBJ2-2): EAGVVQSPRYKIIEKKQPVAFWCNPISGHNTLYWYLQNLGQGPELLIRYENEEAVDDSQLPKDRFSAERLKGVDSTLKIQPAELGDSAVYLCASRERMTGELFFGEGSRLTVL.

The chain uses TRBV6-5 and TRBJ1-2; D gene uncertain. Germline CDR1 is MNHEY and CDR2 is SVGAGI. The CDR3 covers 12 residues. V lost 7 bases and J 7 bases, leaving 13 bases between the germline ends. CDR3 in amino acids: CASTEGMLGYTF. CDR3 bases: TGTGCCAGCACCGAGGGAATGCTTGGCTACACCTTC.

With respect to this clone: The same CDR3 also results from other DNA sequences found in this sample. J is TRBJ2-7 and V is TRBV19; TRBD1 agrees at 7 bases. In germline, CDR1 is LNHDA, CDR2 SQIVND (reference sequence). J gave up 2 bases and V 2 bases, and 3 bases lay outside the gene matches. CDR3 length equals 14 residues. CDR3 DNA: TGTGCCAGTAGTATAACAGGGGCGGCCTACGAGCAGTACTTC. The encoded protein is CASSITGAAYEQYF.

As for this clone: Other DNA sequences in the same sample also yield this CDR3. The J gene is TRBJ2-3, the V gene TRBV27, with D possibly TRBD2 on 5 matching bases. V was cut by 2 bases and J by 5 bases, with 8 bases left in between. CDR1 and CDR2 from the germline V gene are MNHEY and SMNVEV (reference sequence). The CDR3 length is 13 residues. CDR3 sequence reads: CASSLAGGDTQYF. The CDR3 bases are TGTGCCAGCAGTTTAGCAGGAGGAGATACGCAGTATTTT.

The chain combines TRBV7-2 with TRBJ2-7; the D is unclear. Germline CDR1 reads SGHTA; CDR2 reads FQGNSA. The CDR3 is made up of 14 amino acids. Trimming removed 7 bases at V and 3 bases at J, with 16 bases between. This CDR3 reads CASTLGVPDYEQYF. CDR3 sequence (DNA): TGTGCCAGCACCCTAGGTGTGCCCGACTACGAGCAGTACTTC.

The chain recombines TRBV7-2 with TRBJ2-2; D unclear. The CDR3 spans 13 residues. Trimming removed 5 bases at V and 0 bases at J, with 4 bases between. From germline, CDR1 is SGHTA and CDR2 FQGNSA. This CDR3 is CASSSPNTGELFF. Here the CDR3 DNA reads TGTGCCAGCAGCAGCCCGAACACCGGGGAGCTGTTTTTT.

To note about this clone: This sample includes further DNA sequences coding for the same CDR3. The gene calls are TRBV6-5 and TRBJ1-5; TRBD1 aligns across 9 bases. V lost 4 bases, J lost 5 bases, and 3 bases stayed unmatched. CDR1 is MNHEY, CDR2 SVGAGI, per germline. The length of the CDR3 is 14 residues. The DNA for the CDR3 is TGTGCCAGCAGTTTACAGGGGGCCCATCAGCCCCAGCATTTT. It encodes CASSLQGAHQPQHF.

The chain employs TRBV4-1 and TRBJ1-2; the match to TRBD1 covers 10 bases. The J segment lost 6 bases and the V segment lost 3 bases, leaving 4 bases of the junction unmatched. CDR1 and CDR2 (germline): MGHRA, YSYEKL. This CDR3 contains 14 residues. CDR3 residues: CASSHPGQGHGYTF. The DNA of the CDR3 is TGCGCCAGCAGCCACCCGGGACAGGGGCATGGCTACACCTTC.

The chain links TRBV19 to TRBJ1-6, with 7 bases matching TRBD1. The germline CDR1 and CDR2 sequences are LNHDA and SQIVND (reference sequence). This CDR3 is built from 17 residues. Trimming cost V 7 bases and J 1 base; bases outside gene matches: 10. The CDR3 sequence is CASTPTGVRSYNSPLHF. CDR3 nucleotides: TGTGCCAGTACCCCCACAGGGGTGCGTTCCTATAATTCACCCCTCCACTTT.

The J gene is TRBJ1-5, the V gene TRBV5-8, with D hard to call. The CDR3 has 14 residues. CDR1 is SGHTS, CDR2 YDEGEE, per germline. V gave up 4 bases and J gave up 0 bases, with 8 bases separating them. CDR3 bases: TGTGCCAGCAGCCAGGAATATAGCAATCAGCCCCAGCATTTT. Its translation: CASSQEYSNQPQHF.

This clone was observed a handful of times. This specimen includes other DNA sequences encoding the same CDR3. The J gene is TRBJ2-1, the V gene TRBV6-5, with 8 nucleotides matching TRBD1. The length of the CDR3 is 16 residues. The germline V gene encodes CDR1 MNHEY and CDR2 SVGAGI. V lost 0 bases to trimming and J lost 2 bases; unmatched junction nucleotides: 3. The CDR3 region is CASSYSTGEAYNEQFF. DNA for the CDR3: TGTGCCAGCAGTTACTCGACAGGGGAGGCCTACAATGAGCAGTTCTTC.

This clone was seen a single time. This chain connects TRBV6-6 to TRBJ2-4; tentatively, D is TRBD1 (5 bases). The CDR3 spans 16 residues. Trimming pared 2 bases from V and 4 bases from J, leaving 15 bases between. The germline CDR1 and CDR2 sequences are MNHNY and SVGAGI (reference sequence). The CDR3 loop reads CASSYGAGKWKNIQYF. Written as DNA, the CDR3 is TGTGCCAGCAGTTACGGGGCAGGGAAGTGGAAAAACATTCAGTACTTC.

This clone has a single count. The chain couples TRBV5-1 to TRBJ1-1; possibly TRBD1 for D (5 bases). This CDR3 has 13 residues. CDR1 and CDR2 (germline): SGHRS, YFSETQ. Trimming cost V 4 bases and J 7 bases, with 14 bases left between them. The CDR3 region has the DNA TGCGCCAGCAGCCCCTCGGGGGGGGGTGAAGCTTTCTTT. Translated, it gives CASSPSGGGEAFF.

This clone was counted a single time. V is TRBV7-2 and J is TRBJ2-7, with D possibly matching TRBD2 (6 bases). Germline CDR1 SGHTA, CDR2 FQGNSA. The CDR3 runs 15 residues. V was clipped by 1 base and J by 6 bases, with 16 bases between them. Here the CDR3 DNA reads TGTGCCAGCAGCTTAGGGATTACGACGGGAGTCGAGCAGTACTTC. The encoded protein is CASSLGITTGVEQYF.

V gene TRBV7-9 combines with J gene TRBJ2-1; TRBD1 aligns across 11 bases. Germline V CDR1 and CDR2: SEHNR, FQNEAQ (reference sequence). Trimming cost V 2 bases and J 8 bases; bases outside gene matches: 2. The CDR3 length is 14 residues. For the CDR3, the DNA is TGTGCCAGCAGCTTAAGGACAGGGGGCGATGAGCAGTTCTTC. Translation gives CASSLRTGGDEQFF.

In nucleotides, the CDR3 is TGTGCCAGCAGCCACCGGGACGCAGGAATAAACAATGAGCAGTTCTTC. Its translation is CASSHRDAGINNEQFF. The J gene is TRBJ2-1, the V gene TRBV14; D might be TRBD1 or TRBD2, each matching 5 bases. Looked up from germline, CDR1 is SGHDN and CDR2 is FVKESK. The CDR3 is 16 residues long. The germline V and J ends were trimmed by 3 bases and 5 bases, with 17 bases remaining between them.

This clone was counted once. V and J are TRBV29-1 and TRBJ1-3, with a tentative D call TRBD1 (5 bases). Trimming shortened V by 3 bases and J by 7 bases, and 13 bases separated the two germline ends. The germline V gene has CDR1 SQVTM and CDR2 ANQGSEA. The CDR3 sequence is 13 residues long. The CDR3 region is CSVDGTPGNTIYF. The CDR3 region has the DNA TGCAGCGTTGACGGGACGCCGGGGAACACCATATATTTT.

The chain links TRBV2 to TRBJ2-3; the match to TRBD1 covers 7 bases. J was trimmed by 4 bases and V by 3 bases; bases with no gene match: 4. The CDR3 consists of 14 residues. Germline values: CDR1 SNHLY, CDR2 FYNNEI. The CDR3 coding sequence is TGTGCCAGCAGTGACAGGGGGTTACCAGATACGCAGTATTTT. As protein: CASSDRGLPDTQYF.

This clone was picked up one time. J is TRBJ1-1 and V is TRBV6-9; no reliable D call. Trimming took off 0 bases at V and 4 bases at J, with 24 bases between the two ends. The CDR3 has 19 amino acids. Germline CDR1 is MNHGY and CDR2 is SVAAGI. The CDR3 DNA reads TGTGCCAGCAGTTATTCATGTAAGGGAGCCGCTTTTAGTGGCACTGAAGCTTTCTTT. Protein: CASSYSCKGAAFSGTEAFF.

The rearrangement uses TRBV7-9 and TRBJ2-1; a possible D gene is TRBD1 (5 bases). CDR3 length: 14 amino acids. With 5 bases removed from V and 10 bases from J, the gap between germline ends came to 18 bases. The V gene's germline CDR1 is SEHNR and CDR2 FQNEAQ (reference sequence). As DNA, the CDR3 is TGTGCCAGCAGCCTCAGCTCGGGTTCAGGGGAGCAGTTCTTC. It is translated as CASSLSSGSGEQFF. Based on the CDR3 plus reference TRBV7-9 and TRBJ2-1, the full variable domain is DTGVSQNPRHKITKRGQNVTFRCDPISEHNRLYWYRQTLGQGPEFLTYFQNEAQLEKSRLLSDRFSAERPKGSFSTLEIQRTEQGDSAMYLCASSLSSGSGEQFFGPGTRLTVL.

In regard to this clone: In the same sample, other DNA sequences code for this CDR3. This chain uses TRBV7-8 with TRBJ2-7; 13 positions match TRBD2. The CDR3 covers 17 residues. Germline V gene data show CDR1 as SGHVS and CDR2 as FQNEAQ. V gave up 5 bases and J gave up 1 base; unmatched junction bases: 8. CDR3 loop: CASSPGLAGALSYEQYF. The CDR3 coding sequence is TGTGCCAGCAGCCCCGGACTAGCGGGGGCCTTATCCTACGAGCAGTACTTC.

The chain employs TRBV13 and TRBJ1-1, with 9 bases that match TRBD1. The CDR3 covers 17 residues. Germline-derived CDR1 and CDR2 are PRHDT and FYEKMQ (reference sequence). Trimming cost V 4 bases and J 0 bases; bases outside gene matches: 9. CDR3 nucleotide sequence: TGTGCCAGCAGCTACTCGGGCACAGGGGGCTTGAACACTGAAGCTTTCTTT. Its protein is CASSYSGTGGLNTEAFF.